This passage covers 5 T cell receptor beta chains from one sample sequenced in a study of blood T cells in healthy people across ages. Using a J-beta primer mix together with a sample-barcoded 5' primer, a second PCR was run for roughly 7 to 12 cycles. Each CDR3 protein gets one entry after TCRdb re-called the 5' RACE reads with MiXCR. The sample contains 1.5 million to 2 million distinct CDR3 sequences, 28% of which appear only once. Sequenced material: blood. These receptors originate from a young woman in good health.

The V and J genes are TRBV2 and TRBJ2-7; weak D call: TRBD1 (6 bases). V was cut by 4 bases and J by 9 bases, with 19 bases left in between. Per germline, CDR1 SNHLY and CDR2 FYNNEI. The CDR3 sequence is 14 residues long. The CDR3 DNA is TGTGCCAGCAGTGGGGACACTACGGTCATCGGGCAGTACTTC. Amino acids: CASSGDTTVIGQYF.

This clonotype showed up just a few times. This chain links TRBV6-2 or TRBV6-3 with TRBJ2-7; the D is unclear. CDR1 and CDR2 (germline): MNHEY, SVGEGT. Trimming took off 4 bases at V and 1 base at J, with 5 bases between the two ends. This CDR3 is 12 amino acids long. CDR3 residues: CASSWISYEQYF. For the CDR3, the DNA is TGTGCCAGCAGTTGGATTTCCTACGAGCAGTACTTC.

V usage is TRBV2 and J usage is TRBJ2-1; no definite D call. V was pared by 1 base and J by 8 bases, with 9 bases between. CDR1 and CDR2 from the germline V gene are SNHLY and FYNNEI. The CDR3 runs to 13 residues. CDR3 region: CASSEGGIDEQFF. The CDR3 coding sequence is TGTGCCAGCAGTGAAGGGGGTATCGATGAGCAGTTCTTC.

The chain links TRBV5-1 to TRBJ1-4; 8 positions match TRBD1. Germline values: CDR1 SGHRS, CDR2 YFSETQ. The ends lost 0 bases at V and 4 bases at J; junction bases unmatched: 8. CDR3 length: 17 residues. The CDR3 nucleotides read TGCGCCAGCAGCTTGGAGGGACAGGTGGCGAGTAATGAAAAACTGTTTTTT. Translation gives CASSLEGQVASNEKLFF.

In nucleotides, the CDR3 is TGTGCCAGCAATCCGGGGCGTGGAGGCTACACCTTC. It translates to CASNPGRGGYTF. The V call is TRBV6-5, the J call TRBJ1-2; TRBD1 is a possible D gene (5 bases). Germline V gene sequence: CDR1 MNHEY, CDR2 SVGAGI. The CDR3 has 12 residues. Trimming shortened V by 7 bases and J by 8 bases, and 14 bases separated the two germline ends.